This T cell receptor beta chain was observed in a study of control samples from healthy donors and cancer patients. This CDR3 has 10 residues. V gave up 3 bases and J gave up 3 bases, with 0 bases separating them. The germline gives CDR1 DFQATT, CDR2 SNEGSKA (reference sequence). Clones were sequenced by immunoSEQ multiplex PCR, and TCRdb holds only the in-frame ones, with some missing. The table includes some 120,000 clones, approximately 90% detected once. V gene TRBV20-1 combines with J gene TRBJ2-1; no definite D call. The origin of this receptor is a man between 18 and 29 years old in good health. The material sequenced was blood. In DNA form, the CDR3 reads TGCAGTGCTAGCTACAATGAGCAGTTCTTC. Its translation: CSASYNEQFF.